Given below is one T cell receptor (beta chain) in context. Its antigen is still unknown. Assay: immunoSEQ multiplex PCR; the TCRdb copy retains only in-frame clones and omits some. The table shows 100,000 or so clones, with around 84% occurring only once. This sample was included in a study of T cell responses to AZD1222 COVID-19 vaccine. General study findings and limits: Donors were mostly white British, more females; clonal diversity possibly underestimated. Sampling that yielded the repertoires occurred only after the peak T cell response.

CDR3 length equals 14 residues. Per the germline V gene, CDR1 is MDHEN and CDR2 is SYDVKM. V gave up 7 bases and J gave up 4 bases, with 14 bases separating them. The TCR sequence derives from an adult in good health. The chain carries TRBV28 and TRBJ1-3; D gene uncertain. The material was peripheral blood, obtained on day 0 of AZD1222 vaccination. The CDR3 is CASNTPVVGNTIYF. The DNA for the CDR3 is TGTGCCAGCAACACCCCCGTTGTCGGAAACACCATATATTTT.